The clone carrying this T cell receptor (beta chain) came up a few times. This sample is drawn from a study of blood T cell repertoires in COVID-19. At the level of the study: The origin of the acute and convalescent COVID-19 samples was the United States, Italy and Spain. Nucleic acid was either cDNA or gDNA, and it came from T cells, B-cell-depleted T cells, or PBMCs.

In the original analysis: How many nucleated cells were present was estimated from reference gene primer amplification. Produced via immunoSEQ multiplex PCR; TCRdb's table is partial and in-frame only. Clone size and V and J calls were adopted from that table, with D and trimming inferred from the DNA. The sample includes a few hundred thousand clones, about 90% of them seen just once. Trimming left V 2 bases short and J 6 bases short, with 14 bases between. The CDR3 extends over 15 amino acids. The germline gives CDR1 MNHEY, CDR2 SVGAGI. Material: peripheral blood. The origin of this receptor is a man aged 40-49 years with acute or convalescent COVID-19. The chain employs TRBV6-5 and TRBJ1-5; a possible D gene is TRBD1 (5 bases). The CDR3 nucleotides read TGTGCCAGCAGTTACCGGGGGACCCCTAGTCAGCCCCAGCATTTT. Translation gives CASSYRGTPSQPQHF.